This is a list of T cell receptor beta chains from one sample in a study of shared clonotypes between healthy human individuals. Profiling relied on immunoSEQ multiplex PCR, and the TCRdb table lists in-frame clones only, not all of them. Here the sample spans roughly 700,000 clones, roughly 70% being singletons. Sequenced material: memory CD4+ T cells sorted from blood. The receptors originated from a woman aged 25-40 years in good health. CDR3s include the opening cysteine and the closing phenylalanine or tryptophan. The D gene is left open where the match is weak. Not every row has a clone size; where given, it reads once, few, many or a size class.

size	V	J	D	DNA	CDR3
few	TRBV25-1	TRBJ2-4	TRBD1	TGTGCCAGCAGTGATGGACAGGCTTCGATAGCCAAAAACATTCAGTACTTC	CASSDGQASIAKNIQYF
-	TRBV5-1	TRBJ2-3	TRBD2	TGCGCCAGCAGCTTGGCCGGGACTAGCGGGAGCTTAACAGATACGCAGTATTTT	CASSLAGTSGSLTDTQYF
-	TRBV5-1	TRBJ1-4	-	TGCGCCAGCAGCTTGTTCACGACAGCTTCTAATGAAAAACTGTTTTTT	CASSLFTTASNEKLFF
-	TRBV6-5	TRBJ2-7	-	TGTGCCAGCAGTACAAGGACCGGGGCCTACGAGCAGTACTTC	CASSTRTGAYEQYF
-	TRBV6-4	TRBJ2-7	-	TGTGCCAGCAGTGCCACTCGACCCGCAGGGCAGAGGCAGTACTTC	CASSATRPAGQRQYF
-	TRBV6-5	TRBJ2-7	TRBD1	TGTGCCAGCACCACAGGGGGGAACTCCTACGAGCAGTACTTC	CASTTGGNSYEQYF
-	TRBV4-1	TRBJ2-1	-	TGCGCCAGCAGCCTCGAAGGGGGTTACAATGAGCAGTTCTTC	CASSLEGGYNEQFF
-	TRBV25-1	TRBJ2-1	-	TGTGCCAGCAGTGAATACGGAGCCCCACCGGGCAATGAGCAGTTCTTC	CASSEYGAPPGNEQFF
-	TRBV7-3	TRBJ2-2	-	TGTGCCAGCAGCTTAACAGGGGCCGCGAACACCGGGGAGCTGTTTTTT	CASSLTGAANTGELFF
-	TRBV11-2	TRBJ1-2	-	TGTGCCAGCAGCTTAGTCGTACGGTCGAGTGGCTACACCTTC	CASSLVVRSSGYTF
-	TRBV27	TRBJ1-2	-	TGTGCCAGCCGAGGAGGGTTAGGCTACACCTTC	CASRGGLGYTF
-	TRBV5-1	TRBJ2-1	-	TGCGCCAGCAGCTTGGCGAGCGCAGCGGGCCACAATGAGCAGTTCTTC	CASSLASAAGHNEQFF
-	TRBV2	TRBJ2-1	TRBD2	TGTGCCAGCACCAAGGGACTAGCGATGAATGAGCAGTTCTTC	CASTKGLAMNEQFF
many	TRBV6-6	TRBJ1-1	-	TGTGCCAGCAGTTCGTACCTCTTGGGGGGCCTCACTGAAGCTTTCTTT	CASSSYLLGGLTEAFF
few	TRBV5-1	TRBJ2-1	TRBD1	TGCGCCAGCGGGACAGGCTACCGGAATGAGCAGTTCTTC	CASGTGYRNEQFF
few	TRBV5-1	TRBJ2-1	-	TGCGCCAGCAGCTTGGACGCCGTCTCCTACAATGAGCAGTTCTTC	CASSLDAVSYNEQFF
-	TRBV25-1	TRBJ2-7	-	TGTGCCAGCAGTGGCAGGTCTGTTTCCGAGCAGTACTTC	CASSGRSVSEQYF
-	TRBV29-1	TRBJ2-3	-	TGCAGCGCACACGCCTACAGGGACACAGATACGCAGTATTTT	CSAHAYRDTDTQYF
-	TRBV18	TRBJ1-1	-	TGTGCCAGCTCACCTCTGTCAAGGGAGACTGAAGCTTTCTTT	CASSPLSRETEAFF
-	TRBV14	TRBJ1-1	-	TGTGCCAGCAGCCAAGTATCCGGGTACACTGAAGCTTTCTTT	CASSQVSGYTEAFF
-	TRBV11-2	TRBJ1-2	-	TGTGCCAGCAGCTTAGCCCAGGGACCCGCGGACAACTATGGCTACACCTTC	CASSLAQGPADNYGYTF
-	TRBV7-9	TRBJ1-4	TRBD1	TGTGCCAGCAGCTTAGATCCCGGGACAGGGTCTGAAAAACTGTTTTTT	CASSLDPGTGSEKLFF
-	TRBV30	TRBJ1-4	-	TGTGCCTGGTCCTATTGGGGGGCTAATGAAAAACTGTTTTTT	CAWSYWGANEKLFF
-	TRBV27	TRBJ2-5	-	TGTGCCAGCAGTTTCACGGGACTGGGAGGGACCCAGTACTTC	CASSFTGLGGTQYF
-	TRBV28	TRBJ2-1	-	TGTGCCAGCAGGCCTTGGGCGGCCTCGAATGAGCAGTTCTTC	CASRPWAASNEQFF
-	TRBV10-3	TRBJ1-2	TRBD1	TGTGCCATCAGTGGACAGGGAGTTGAGTACACCTTC	CAISGQGVEYTF
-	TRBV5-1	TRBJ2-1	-	TGCGCCAGCAGCTTGGATGTTGGCTCCTACAATGAGCAGTTCTTC	CASSLDVGSYNEQFF
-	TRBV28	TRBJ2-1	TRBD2	TGTGCCAGCAGACAAAGCGGGAGGCCCACATACAATGAGCAGTTCTTC	CASRQSGRPTYNEQFF
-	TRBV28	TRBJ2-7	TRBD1	TGTGCCAGCAGTCCAACCGGGACAGGGGGCTACGAGCAGTACTTC	CASSPTGTGGYEQYF
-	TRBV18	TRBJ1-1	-	TGTGCCAGCTCACCATACGGCAGTAACACTGAAGCTTTCTTT	CASSPYGSNTEAFF
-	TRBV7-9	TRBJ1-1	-	TGTGCCAGCAGCCCAATGGTGCCGGGCACTGAAGCTTTCTTT	CASSPMVPGTEAFF
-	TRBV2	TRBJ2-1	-	TGTGCCAGCAGTGAAGCACAACTAGCCTACAATGAGCAGTTCTTC	CASSEAQLAYNEQFF
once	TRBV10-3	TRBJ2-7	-	TGTGCCATCAGTGTGCGGGGTCTTGATGAGGAGCAGTACTTC	CAISVRGLDEEQYF
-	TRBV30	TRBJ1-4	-	TGTGCCTGGAGCCGGGACTTGGGGGAAAAACTGTTTTTT	CAWSRDLGEKLFF
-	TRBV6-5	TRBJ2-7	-	TGTGCCAGCAGCCGCGACGGGTTCTACGAGCAGTACTTC	CASSRDGFYEQYF